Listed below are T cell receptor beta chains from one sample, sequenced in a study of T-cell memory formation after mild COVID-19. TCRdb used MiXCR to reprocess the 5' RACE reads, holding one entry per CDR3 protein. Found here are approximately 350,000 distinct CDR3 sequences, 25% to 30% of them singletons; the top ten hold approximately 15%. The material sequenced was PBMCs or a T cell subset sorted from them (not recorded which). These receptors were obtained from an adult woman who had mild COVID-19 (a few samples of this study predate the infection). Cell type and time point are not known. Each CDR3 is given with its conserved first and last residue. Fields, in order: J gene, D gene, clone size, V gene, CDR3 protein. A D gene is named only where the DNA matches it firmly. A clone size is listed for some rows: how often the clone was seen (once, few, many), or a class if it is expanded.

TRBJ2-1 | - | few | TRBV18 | CASSPRTSAGDEQFF
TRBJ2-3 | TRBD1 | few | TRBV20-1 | CSARGYKSGTDSTDTQYF
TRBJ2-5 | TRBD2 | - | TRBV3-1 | CASSQEWLAGGWETQYF
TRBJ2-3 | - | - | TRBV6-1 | CASSELVENTQYF
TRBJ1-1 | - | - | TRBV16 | CASSRQATNTEAFF
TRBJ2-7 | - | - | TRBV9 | CASSPPGALEQYF
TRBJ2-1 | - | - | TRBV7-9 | CASSLRIGGILENEQFF
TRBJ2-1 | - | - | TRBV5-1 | CASKNRDNEQFF
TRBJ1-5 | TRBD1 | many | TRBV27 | CASRPSPRTGDNQPQHF
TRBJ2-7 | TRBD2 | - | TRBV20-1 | CSASSTSGGPPYEQYF
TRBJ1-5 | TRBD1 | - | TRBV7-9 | CASSFQGDQPQHF
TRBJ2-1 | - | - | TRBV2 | CASAATFLRNEQFF
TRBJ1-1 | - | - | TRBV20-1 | CSAPRGGLTNTEAFF
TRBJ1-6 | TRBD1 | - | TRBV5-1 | CASSMDRGPSNSPLHF
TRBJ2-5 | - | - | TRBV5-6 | CASSLANFMALYF
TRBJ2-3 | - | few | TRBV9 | CASSVVELESTDTQYF
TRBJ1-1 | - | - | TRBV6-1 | CASYGLRRIQGTPLWNTEAFF
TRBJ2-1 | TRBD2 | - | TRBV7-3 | CASSSGGVHNEQFF
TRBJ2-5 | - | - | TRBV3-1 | CASSHAGQSETQYF
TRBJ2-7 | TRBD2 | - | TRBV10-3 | CAISAGREGSYEQYF
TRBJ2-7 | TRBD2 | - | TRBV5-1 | CASRLVSGSSYEQYF
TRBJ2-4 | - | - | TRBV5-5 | CASSLANAFDLAKNIQYF
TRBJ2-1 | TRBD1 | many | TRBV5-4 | CASSAPGYRGNEQFF
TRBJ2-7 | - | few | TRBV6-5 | CASSYARTTSSYEQYF
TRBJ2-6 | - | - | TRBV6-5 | CASSLDATSGANVLTF
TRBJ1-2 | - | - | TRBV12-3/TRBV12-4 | CASSPYLYGYTF
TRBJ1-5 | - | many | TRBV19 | CASSIQADNQPQHF